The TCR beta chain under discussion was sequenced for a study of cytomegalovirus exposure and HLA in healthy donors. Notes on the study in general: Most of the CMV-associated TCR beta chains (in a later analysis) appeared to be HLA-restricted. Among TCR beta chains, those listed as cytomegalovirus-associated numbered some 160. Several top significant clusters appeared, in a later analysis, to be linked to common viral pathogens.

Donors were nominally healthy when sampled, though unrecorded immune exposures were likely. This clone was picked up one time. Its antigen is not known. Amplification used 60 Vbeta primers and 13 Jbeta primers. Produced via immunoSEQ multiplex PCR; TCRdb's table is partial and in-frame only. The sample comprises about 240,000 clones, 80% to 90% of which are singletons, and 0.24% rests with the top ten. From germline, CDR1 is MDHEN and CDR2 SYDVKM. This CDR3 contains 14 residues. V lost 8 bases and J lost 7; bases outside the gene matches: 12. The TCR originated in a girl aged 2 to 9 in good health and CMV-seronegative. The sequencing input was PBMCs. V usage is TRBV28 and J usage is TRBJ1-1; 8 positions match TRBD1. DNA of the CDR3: TGTGCCAGCCTTACCCTGGGACAGGCTTGTGAAGCTTTCTTT. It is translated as CASLTLGQACEAFF. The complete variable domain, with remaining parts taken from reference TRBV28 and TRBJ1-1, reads DVKVTQSSRYLVKRTGEKVFLECVQDMDHENMFWYRQDPGLGLRLIYFSYDVKMKEKGDIPEGYSVSREKKERFSLILESASTNQTSMYLCASLTLGQACEAFFGQGTRLTVV.